This T cell receptor beta chain was identified during a study of T cells of healthy individuals. TCRdb analysed the 5' RACE reads with MiXCR anew, one entry per CDR3 protein. The sample contains around 63,000 distinct CDR3 sequences, about 17% of which appear only once. Worth noting for this clonotype: A read error may produce the germline difference seen at one junction end.

This CDR3 is built from 16 residues. CDR1 is SSHAT, CDR2 FNYEAQ, per germline (reference sequence). The rearrangement joins TRBV7-7 to TRBJ2-1; 7 nucleotides agree with TRBD2. This TCR derives from a human donor in good health. The CDR3 nucleotides are TGTGCTAGCAGCTTAGGTCTTGGGGGAGGGATGAATGAGCAGTTCTTC. Translated, it gives CASSLGLGGGMNEQFF.